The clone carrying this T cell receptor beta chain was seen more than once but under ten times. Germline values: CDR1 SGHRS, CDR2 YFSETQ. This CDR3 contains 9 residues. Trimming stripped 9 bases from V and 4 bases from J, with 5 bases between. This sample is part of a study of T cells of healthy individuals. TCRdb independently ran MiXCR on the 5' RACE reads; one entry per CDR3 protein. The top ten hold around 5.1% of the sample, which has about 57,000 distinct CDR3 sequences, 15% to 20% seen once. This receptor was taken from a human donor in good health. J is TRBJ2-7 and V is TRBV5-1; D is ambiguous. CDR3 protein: CATEYEQYF. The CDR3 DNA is TGCGCCACCGAATACGAGCAGTACTTC.